Below, 4 T cell receptor beta chains from the same sample are listed, as sequenced in a study of T cell changes during pregnancy in multiple sclerosis. The assay was immunoSEQ multiplex PCR, and TCRdb's table has in-frame clones only and misses some. The sample lists 35,000 to 45,000 clones; more than 85% were seen once. Sample: CD4+ T cells from peripheral blood mononuclear cells, taken in the second trimester of pregnancy. The receptors were sampled from a female donor in good health, enrolled as a control in a pregnancy study.

The chain is built from TRBV7-9 and TRBJ2-1; TRBD2 matches 13 bases. The trim removed 4 bases at V and 6 bases at J, leaving 3 bases unmatched. CDR1 is SEHNR, CDR2 FQNEAQ, per germline (reference sequence). The CDR3 has 15 residues. DNA of the CDR3: TGTGCCAGCAGCTCCGGGACTAGCGGGGCCAATGAGCAGTTCTTC. This encodes CASSSGTSGANEQFF.

The chain couples TRBV25-1 to TRBJ1-5; a possible D gene is TRBD1 (5 bases). CDR3 length equals 13 residues. The ends were cut back, 7 bases at V and 4 bases at J, with 11 bases in the middle. Germline CDR1 MGHDK, CDR2 SYGVNS. CDR3 in DNA: TGTGCCAGCACCCCGGGGGGAAATCAGCCCCAGCATTTT. As protein: CASTPGGNQPQHF.

This chain joins TRBV5-4 and TRBJ2-3; 11 bases line up with TRBD2. The CDR3 loop spans 16 amino acids. Germline V gives CDR1 SGHNT, CDR2 YYREEE (reference sequence). The trim removed 4 bases at V and 4 bases at J, leaving 8 bases unmatched. CDR3 nucleotide sequence: TGTGCCAGCAGCCATAGACTAGCGGGGATGGCAGATACGCAGTATTTT. Its translation is CASSHRLAGMADTQYF.

The V call is TRBV15, the J call TRBJ1-6, with D tentatively TRBD1 (5 bases). Germline CDR1 reads LNHNV; CDR2 reads YYDKDF (reference sequence). V lost 4 bases, J lost 9 bases, and 19 bases lay in between. The CDR3 has 16 amino acids. CDR3 residues: CATSTLTGGLASPLHF. The CDR3 nucleotides are TGTGCCACCAGCACCTTAACCGGGGGACTCGCTTCACCCCTCCACTTT.